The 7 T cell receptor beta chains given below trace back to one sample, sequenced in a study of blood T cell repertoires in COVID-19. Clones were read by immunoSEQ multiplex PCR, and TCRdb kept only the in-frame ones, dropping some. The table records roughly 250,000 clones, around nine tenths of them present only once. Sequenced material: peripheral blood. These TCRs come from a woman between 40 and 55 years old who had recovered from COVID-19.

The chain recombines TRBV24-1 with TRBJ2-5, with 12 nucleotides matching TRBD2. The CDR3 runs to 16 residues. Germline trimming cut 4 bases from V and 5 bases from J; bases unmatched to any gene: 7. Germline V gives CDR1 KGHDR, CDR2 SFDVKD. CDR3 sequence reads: CATSDRTSGTRETQYF. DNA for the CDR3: TGTGCCACCAGTGACCGGACTAGCGGGACTAGGGAGACCCAGTACTTC.

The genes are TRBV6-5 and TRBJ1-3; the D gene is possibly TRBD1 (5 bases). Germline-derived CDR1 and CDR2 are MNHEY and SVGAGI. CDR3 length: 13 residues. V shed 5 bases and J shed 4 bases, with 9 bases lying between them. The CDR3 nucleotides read TGTGCCAGCAGTCCAGGGCACGGAAACACCATATATTTT. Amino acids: CASSPGHGNTIYF.

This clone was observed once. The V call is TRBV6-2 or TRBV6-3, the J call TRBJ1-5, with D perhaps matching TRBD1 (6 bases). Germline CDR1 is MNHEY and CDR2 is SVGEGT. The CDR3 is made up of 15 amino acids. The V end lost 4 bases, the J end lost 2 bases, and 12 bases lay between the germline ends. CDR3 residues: CASSFQGMGNQPQHF. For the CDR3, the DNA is TGTGCCAGCAGTTTCCAGGGGATGGGCAATCAGCCCCAGCATTTT.

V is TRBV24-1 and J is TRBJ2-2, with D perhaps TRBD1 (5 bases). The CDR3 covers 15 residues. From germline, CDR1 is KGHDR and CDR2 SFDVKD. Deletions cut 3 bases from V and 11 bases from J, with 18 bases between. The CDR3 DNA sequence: TGTGCCACCAGTGATCCAACTTCAGGGATTGGAGAGCTGTTTTTT. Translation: CATSDPTSGIGELFF.

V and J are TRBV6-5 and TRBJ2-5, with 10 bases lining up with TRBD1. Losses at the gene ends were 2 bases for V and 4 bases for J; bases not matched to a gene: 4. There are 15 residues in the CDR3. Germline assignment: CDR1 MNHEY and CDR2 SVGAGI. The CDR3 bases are TGTGCCAGCAGTTACGGGACAGGGGCTGGAGAGACCCAGTACTTC. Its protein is CASSYGTGAGETQYF.

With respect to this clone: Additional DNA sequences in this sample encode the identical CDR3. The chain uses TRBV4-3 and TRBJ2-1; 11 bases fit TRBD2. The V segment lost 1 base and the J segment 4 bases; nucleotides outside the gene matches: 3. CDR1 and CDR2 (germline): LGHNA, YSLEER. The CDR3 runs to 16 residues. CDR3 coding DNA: TGCGCCAGCAGCCAAGGAGCTAGCGGGGGGTACAATGAGCAGTTCTTC. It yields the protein CASSQGASGGYNEQFF.

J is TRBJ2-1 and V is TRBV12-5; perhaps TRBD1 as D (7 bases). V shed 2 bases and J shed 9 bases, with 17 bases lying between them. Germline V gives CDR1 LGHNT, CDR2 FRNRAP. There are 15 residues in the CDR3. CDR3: CASGLFQGGTGEQFF. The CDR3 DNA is TGTGCTAGTGGTTTGTTTCAGGGGGGTACGGGTGAGCAGTTCTTC.